This TCR beta chain was recovered during a study of T cells in Graves' hyperthyroidism and ophthalmopathy. Study results and caveats: Onset of ophthalmopathy came a median 6.5 months after the model predicted it. Most thyroid-expanded clonotypes above 0.001 were also found in blood.

The CDR3 runs 17 residues. CDR1 SGHTA and CDR2 FQGTGA come from the germline V gene. Trimming stripped 5 bases from V and 0 bases from J, with 19 bases between. The source material, RNA transcripts, was used to amplify TCR beta CDR3 regions. The TCR CDR3 was amplified in a first-round RT-PCR using the HTBI primer set. Using its own MiXCR run on the multiplex PCR reads, TCRdb lists one record per CDR3 protein. The sample has about 570,000 distinct CDR3 sequences, approximately 44% seen once. Each diagnosis was grounded in clinical symptoms, serum thyroxine and TRAb, thyroid ultrasound, and orbital computed tomography. This clonotype was picked up many times. No antigen is known for it.

The rearrangement links TRBV7-3 to TRBJ2-5; D is ambiguous. The origin of this receptor is an adult woman with Graves' disease, either hyperthyroidism or ophthalmopathy (not recorded which). Sequenced material: peripheral blood or thyroid tissue (not recorded which). DNA of the CDR3: TGTGCCAGCAGCGCCTCGGCCGGCGGTCCGTACCAAGAGACCCAGTACTTC. Encoded protein: CASSASAGGPYQETQYF.